These 15 T cell receptor beta chains share one sample of origin, sequenced in a study of blood T cell repertoires in COVID-19. TCRdb's copy holds only in-frame clones and misses some; the assay was immunoSEQ multiplex PCR. Of under 300,000 clones listed, 84% are singletons. The sequencing sample was made of peripheral blood. The receptors stem from a woman between 40 and 50 years old who had recovered from COVID-19.

The genes are TRBV11-2 and TRBJ2-1, with D possibly being TRBD1 (6 bases). Germline V gene sequence: CDR1 SGHAT, CDR2 FQNNGV. Deletions cut 6 bases from V and 8 bases from J, with 20 bases between. The CDR3 loop spans 15 amino acids. CDR3 DNA: TGTGCCAGCAGACTGGACCCCGGGGACATCGATGAGCAGTTCTTC. This codes for CASRLDPGDIDEQFF.

This rearrangement joins TRBV6-4 to TRBJ2-3; D call uncertain. This CDR3 has 13 residues. V was clipped by 4 bases and J by 0 bases, with 5 bases between them. From germline, CDR1 is MRHNA and CDR2 SNTAGT. CDR3 bases: TGTGCCAGCAGTGGCGGTAGCACAGATACGCAGTATTTT. It yields the protein CASSGGSTDTQYF.

This clone occurred once. This rearrangement joins TRBV30 to TRBJ1-6, with 7 bases matching TRBD1. The CDR3 contains 15 residues. Germline V CDR1 and CDR2: GTSNPN, SVGIG (reference sequence). The ends lost 2 bases at V and 6 bases at J; junction bases unmatched: 7. CDR3 DNA: TGTGCCTGGAGTATCGCCGGGACAGCTAATTCACCCCTCCACTTT. It is translated as CAWSIAGTANSPLHF.

The V gene is TRBV7-9, the J gene TRBJ2-5; D possibly corresponds to TRBD1 (6 bases). CDR1 SEHNR and CDR2 FQNEAQ come from the germline V gene (reference sequence). This CDR3 is 15 amino acids long. V lost 4 bases and J 0 bases, leaving 12 bases between the germline ends. In nucleotides, the CDR3 is TGTGCCAGCAGCTCTCACAGGGTAAACCAAGAGACCCAGTACTTC. Its translation is CASSSHRVNQETQYF.

The chain carries TRBV20-1 and TRBJ2-7; D may be TRBD1 (6 bases). V dropped 3 bases and J dropped 0 bases, with 15 bases sitting between them. Germline CDR1 is DFQATT and CDR2 is SNEGSKA (reference sequence). CDR3 length equals 15 residues. The CDR3 coding sequence is TGCAGTGCTAGTCCATGGACAGCGAGCTCCTACGAGCAGTACTTC. Translation gives CSASPWTASSYEQYF.

The chain links TRBV10-3 to TRBJ1-1; D might be TRBD1 (5 bases). V shed 8 bases and J shed 1 base, with 8 bases lying between them. The germline gives CDR1 ENHRY, CDR2 SYGVKD. The CDR3 runs to 12 residues. The CDR3 DNA reads as TGTGCCATCGCCAGGGAGAACACTGAAGCTTTCTTT. Residues: CAIARENTEAFF.

This sequence joins TRBV5-8 and TRBJ1-3, with D hard to call. There are 13 residues in the CDR3. V was shortened by 4 bases and J by 4 bases, with 9 bases between the two germline ends. Germline V gene data show CDR1 as SGHTS and CDR2 as YDEGEE. The chain's CDR3 is CASSIVAGNTIYF. CDR3 DNA sequence: TGTGCCAGCAGCATTGTAGCCGGAAACACCATATATTTT.

V is TRBV28 and J is TRBJ1-5; maybe TRBD1 (5 bases). Germline lookup yields CDR1 MDHEN and CDR2 SYDVKM. CDR3 length: 14 residues. Between the trimmed V and J ends, which lost 5 bases and 6 bases, there was a span of 14 bases. DNA of the CDR3: TGTGCCAGCAGTAGCTCGGGGGGTTTTCAGCCCCAGCATTTT. It encodes CASSSSGGFQPQHF.

The chain couples TRBV24-1 to TRBJ1-2; D gene unclear. The CDR3 spans 14 residues. CDR1 is KGHDR and CDR2 is SFDVKD in the germline V gene. Trimming took off 4 bases at V and 4 bases at J, with 12 bases between the two ends. The CDR3 nucleotides read TGTGCCACCAGTGACCAATCTCTAGGCTATGGCTACACCTTC. It codes for CATSDQSLGYGYTF.

V gene TRBV5-1 combines with J gene TRBJ1-2; D remains unclear. The CDR3 covers 15 residues. In germline, CDR1 is SGHRS, CDR2 YFSETQ. Trimming shortened V by 0 bases and J by 4 bases, and 13 bases separated the two germline ends. The CDR3 loop reads CASSLEPGNVYGYTF. The CDR3 DNA follows: TGCGCCAGCAGCTTGGAGCCAGGCAATGTCTATGGCTACACCTTC.

The J gene is TRBJ1-2, the V gene TRBV6-5, with 7 bases aligning to TRBD1. Losses at the gene ends were 5 bases for V and 6 bases for J; bases not matched to a gene: 12. Germline V gene lookup returns CDR1 MNHEY and CDR2 SVGAGI. The CDR3 loop spans 15 amino acids. As DNA, the CDR3 is TGTGCCAGCAGTCCGACAGGGTTCGGTGATAATGGCTACACCTTC. Encoded protein: CASSPTGFGDNGYTF.

This chain connects TRBV19 to TRBJ2-7, with a possible D match to TRBD1 (5 bases). The ends were cut back, 5 bases at V and 2 bases at J, with 13 bases in the middle. Looked up from germline, CDR1 is LNHDA and CDR2 is SQIVND (reference sequence). The CDR3 has 14 residues. The CDR3 here is CASSVQTGAYEQYF. In DNA, the CDR3 is TGTGCCAGTAGTGTTCAAACAGGAGCCTACGAGCAGTACTTC.

The J gene is TRBJ2-7, the V gene TRBV2, with 7 bases fitting TRBD1. The CDR3 spans 13 residues. Germline CDR1 and CDR2: SNHLY and FYNNEI. After removal of 7 bases from V and 3 bases from J, the junction contained 6 bases not matched to a gene. CDR3 protein: CASNTRDSYEQYF. In nucleotides, the CDR3 is TGTGCCAGCAATACCCGGGACAGCTACGAGCAGTACTTC.

V usage is TRBV6-5 and J usage is TRBJ1-4; 8 bases align to TRBD1. This CDR3 contains 14 residues. Looked up from germline, CDR1 is MNHEY and CDR2 is SVGAGI. V trimming: 6 bases; J trimming: 7 bases; junction bases outside the gene matches: 7. CDR3 in DNA: TGTGCCAGCAGAGACAGGGGAAGGGGTGAAAAACTGTTTTTT. Translation gives CASRDRGRGEKLFF.

The V and J genes are TRBV2 and TRBJ1-6, with D possibly being TRBD1 (5 bases). V was clipped by 7 bases and J by 2 bases, with 12 bases between them. CDR1 and CDR2 from the germline V gene are SNHLY and FYNNEI. The CDR3 runs 15 residues. This CDR3 reads CASTRQSTYNSPLHF. The CDR3 nucleotides are TGTGCCAGCACGCGACAGAGCACCTATAATTCACCCCTCCACTTT.